This T cell receptor (beta chain) was obtained from a study of blood T cell repertoires in COVID-19. Study overall: T cells, B-cell-depleted T cells, or PBMCs provided the cDNA or gDNA that served as material.

Sequencing used immunoSEQ multiplex PCR; TCRdb keeps in-frame clones, though not all of them. The sample holds approximately 240,000 clones, 84% seen once. Looked up from germline, CDR1 is SGDLS and CDR2 is YYNGEE. V was clipped by 4 bases and J by 4 bases, with 20 bases between them. CDR3 length: 16 residues. This receptor was obtained from a man aged 50 to 60 with acute or convalescent COVID-19. Sequenced material: peripheral blood. This chain connects TRBV9 to TRBJ1-1, with D possibly being TRBD1 (5 bases). CDR3 in DNA: TGTGCCAGCAGCTCGGGAGGCGGGGCCTCTCCCACTGAAGCTTTCTTT. Residues: CASSSGGGASPTEAFF.